This TCR beta chain originates from a study of shared clonotypes between healthy human individuals. Turning to the study itself: Researchers assigned three CD4 naive, three CD4 memory, two CD8 naive and one CD8 memory plate to each donor. The study's findings and limits: Naive subsets typically showed greater estimated richness than memory subsets. Naive CD4 clonotype sharing across a handful of donors was about 5%. Sequencing depth was a factor that was expected to affect clonotype sharing among donors.

The CDR3 sequence is 14 residues long. Trimming pared 3 bases from V and 1 base from J, leaving 9 bases between. CDR1 is LNHDA, CDR2 SQIVND, per germline (reference sequence). With regard to this clone: What it binds is unknown.

Assay: immunoSEQ multiplex PCR; the TCRdb copy retains only in-frame clones and omits some. Here the sample spans fewer than 1.4 million clones, more than 75% being singletons. Sequenced: memory CD4+ T cells from PBMCs. Subset indicated: CD45RA-negative fraction. This rearrangement joins TRBV19 to TRBJ1-1; possible D gene TRBD1, 6 bases. This receptor was identified in a man aged 18 to 30 in good health. Some clones in this sample may be carry-over from other donors' samples. CDR3 nucleotide sequence: TGTGCCAGTAGTATCAGGGGCGCGAACACTGAAGCTTTCTTT. Protein: CASSIRGANTEAFF.